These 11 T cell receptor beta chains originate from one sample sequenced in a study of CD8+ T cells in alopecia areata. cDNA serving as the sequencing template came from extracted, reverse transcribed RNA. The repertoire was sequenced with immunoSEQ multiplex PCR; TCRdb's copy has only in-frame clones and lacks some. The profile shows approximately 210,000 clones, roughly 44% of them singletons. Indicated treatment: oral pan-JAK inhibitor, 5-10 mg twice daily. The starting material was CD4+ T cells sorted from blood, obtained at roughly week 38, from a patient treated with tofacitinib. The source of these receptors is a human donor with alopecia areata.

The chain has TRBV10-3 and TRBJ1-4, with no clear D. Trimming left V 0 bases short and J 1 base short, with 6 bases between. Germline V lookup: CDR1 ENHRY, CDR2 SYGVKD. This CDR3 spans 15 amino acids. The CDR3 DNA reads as TGTGCCATCAGTGAGTCGGCCGGAACTAATGAAAAACTGTTTTTT. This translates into CAISESAGTNEKLFF.

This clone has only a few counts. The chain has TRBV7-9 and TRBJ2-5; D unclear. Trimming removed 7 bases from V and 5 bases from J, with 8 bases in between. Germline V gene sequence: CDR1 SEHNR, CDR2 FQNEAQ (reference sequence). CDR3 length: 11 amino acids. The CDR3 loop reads CASTNGETQYF. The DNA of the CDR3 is TGTGCCAGCACCAATGGGGAGACCCAGTACTTC.

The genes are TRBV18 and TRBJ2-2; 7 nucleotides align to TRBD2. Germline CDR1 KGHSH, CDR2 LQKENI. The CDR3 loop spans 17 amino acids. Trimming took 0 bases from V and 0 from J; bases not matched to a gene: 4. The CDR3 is CASSPPRLAANTGELFF. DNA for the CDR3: TGTGCCAGCTCACCACCCAGACTAGCAGCGAACACCGGGGAGCTGTTTTTT.

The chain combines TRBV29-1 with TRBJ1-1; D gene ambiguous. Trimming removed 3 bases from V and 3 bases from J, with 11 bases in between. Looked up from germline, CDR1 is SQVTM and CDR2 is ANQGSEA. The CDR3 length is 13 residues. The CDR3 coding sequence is TGCAGCGTTGATGCGGGCACCTACACTGAAGCTTTCTTT. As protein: CSVDAGTYTEAFF.

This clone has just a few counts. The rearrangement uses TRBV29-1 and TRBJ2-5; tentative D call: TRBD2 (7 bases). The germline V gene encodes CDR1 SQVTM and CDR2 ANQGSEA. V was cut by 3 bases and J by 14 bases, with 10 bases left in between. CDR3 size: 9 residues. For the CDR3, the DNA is TGCAGCGTTGATCCGGGGGGCTACTTC. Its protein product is CSVDPGGYF.

The CDR3: CASSQGIAGYNEQFF. The CDR3 DNA sequence: TGCGCCAGCAGCCAAGGGATAGCGGGATACAATGAGCAGTTCTTC. The J gene is TRBJ2-1, the V gene TRBV4-3; 8 bases align to TRBD2. The trim removed 1 base at V and 4 bases at J, leaving 3 bases unmatched. The CDR3 covers 15 residues. Germline V gene lookup returns CDR1 LGHNA and CDR2 YSLEER.

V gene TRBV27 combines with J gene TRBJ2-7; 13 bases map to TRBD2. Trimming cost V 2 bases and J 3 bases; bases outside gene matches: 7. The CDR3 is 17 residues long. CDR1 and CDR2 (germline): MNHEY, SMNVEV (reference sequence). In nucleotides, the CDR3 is TGTGCCAGCAGTTTAAGGACTAGCGGGGGCCGCGTCTACGAGCAGTACTTC. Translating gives CASSLRTSGGRVYEQYF.

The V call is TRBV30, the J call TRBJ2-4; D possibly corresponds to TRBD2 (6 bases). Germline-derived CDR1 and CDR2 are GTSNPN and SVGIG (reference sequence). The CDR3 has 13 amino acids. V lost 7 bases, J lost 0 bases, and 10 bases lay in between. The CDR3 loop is CASSAGAKNIQYF. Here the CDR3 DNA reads TGTGCCTCGTCAGCGGGAGCCAAAAACATTCAGTACTTC.

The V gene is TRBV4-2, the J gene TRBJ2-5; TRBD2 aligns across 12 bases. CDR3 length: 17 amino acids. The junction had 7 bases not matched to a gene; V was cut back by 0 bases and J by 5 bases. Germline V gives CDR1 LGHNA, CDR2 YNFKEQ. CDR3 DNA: TGTGCCAGCAGCCAAGAGCTAGCGGGAGGGCCCCGGGAGACCCAGTACTTC. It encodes CASSQELAGGPRETQYF.

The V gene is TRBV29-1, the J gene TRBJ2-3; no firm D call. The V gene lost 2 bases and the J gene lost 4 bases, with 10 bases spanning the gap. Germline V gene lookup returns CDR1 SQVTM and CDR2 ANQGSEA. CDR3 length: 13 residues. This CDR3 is CSVERSDADTQYF. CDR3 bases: TGCAGCGTTGAACGGTCTGATGCAGATACGCAGTATTTT.

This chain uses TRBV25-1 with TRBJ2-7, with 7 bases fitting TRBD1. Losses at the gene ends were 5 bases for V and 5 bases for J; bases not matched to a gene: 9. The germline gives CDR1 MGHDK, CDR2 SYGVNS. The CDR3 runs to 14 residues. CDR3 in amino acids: CASSPGTVPHEQYF. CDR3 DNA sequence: TGTGCCAGCAGTCCTGGGACAGTCCCCCACGAGCAGTACTTC.